The entry that follows covers one TCR beta chain sequence. Its antigen is unidentified. This record comes from a study of T-cell memory formation after mild COVID-19. Regarding the study as a whole: Among contracting clones, CD4+ were mainly CM/EM and CD8+ enriched in EMRA. There were some responding clones in pre-infection memory, which suggested that cross-reactive memory had joined. CD4/CD8 balance characterized clones contracting day 15 to 85, and CD4+ skew characterized later expanders.

A 5'RACE reaction primed in the constant segment made cDNA libraries of TCR alpha and TCR beta, and these carried sample barcodes and UMIs. MiXCR, run by TCRdb on the 5' RACE reads, gives a single entry per CDR3 protein. The repertoire holds 300,000 to 400,000 distinct CDR3 sequences, with approximately 15% as singletons. The germline V gene encodes CDR1 SGHAT and CDR2 FQNNGV. The V and J ends lost 1 base and 4 bases, in that order; junction bases with no gene match: 3. The CDR3 has 15 amino acids. The TCR comes from a man younger than 35 who had mild COVID-19 (a few samples of this study predate the infection). Cell type and time point are not known. Sequenced input: PBMCs or a T cell subset sorted from them (not recorded which). The gene calls are TRBV11-2 and TRBJ1-3; TRBD1 matches at 8 bases. CDR3 sequence: CASSLVRGLGNTIYF. CDR3 coding DNA: TGTGCCAGCAGCTTAGTCAGGGGGCTCGGAAACACCATATATTTT.